A selection of T cell receptor beta chains follows, all from one sample in a study of CXCR3-negative and CXCR3-positive naive CD8 T cells. TCRdb reprocessed the 5' RACE reads, with one entry per CDR3 protein and no DNA. Recorded for this sample: some 130,000 distinct CDR3 sequences. Material: naive CXCR3+ CD8+ T cells from blood. Receptor source: a human donor in good health. Some clones in this sample may be carry-over from other donors' samples. CDR3s include the opening cysteine and the closing phenylalanine or tryptophan.

j_call	v_call	cdr3_aa
TRBJ2-7	TRBV6-5	CASSEGLVLRGEQYF
TRBJ2-7	TRBV5-1	CASSSSGGAYEQYF
TRBJ1-1	TRBV7-2	CASRYRGQMNTEAFF
TRBJ2-5	TRBV7-6	CASSLEEDWGETQYF
TRBJ1-1	TRBV5-1	CASSLLGIAGLNTEAFF
TRBJ2-7	TRBV7-6	CASSFFGFEDRAHEQYF
TRBJ2-1	TRBV18	CASSEGTSYNEQFF
TRBJ2-7	TRBV20-1	CSASKLGVGSSYEQYF
TRBJ2-7	TRBV28	CASSYRSGRGIESYEQYF
TRBJ2-1	TRBV9	CASSVEGEQFF
TRBJ1-1	TRBV27	CASSQGGPEAFF
TRBJ2-1	TRBV7-9	CASSSSLRGIPEQFF
TRBJ1-1	TRBV11-3	CASSLAYTEAFF
TRBJ2-7	TRBV7-9	CASSSEYEQYF
TRBJ1-1	TRBV12-3/TRBV12-4	CASNLGQVNTEAFF
TRBJ2-5	TRBV28	CASSLYVAGEETQYF
TRBJ2-2	TRBV7-9	CASSSFSPGTGELFF
TRBJ2-4	TRBV12-3/TRBV12-4	CASGDRGKNIQYF
TRBJ2-3	TRBV29-1	CSVDGLTPPTDTQYF
TRBJ2-5	TRBV14	CASSHGSAGGGIQETQYF
TRBJ1-5	TRBV27	CASSLDRGTQPQHF
TRBJ1-1	TRBV30	CAWSAGTPNTEAFF
TRBJ1-1	TRBV19	CASSMGPGGSTEAFF
TRBJ1-1	TRBV4-3	CASSQGGGYSEAFF
TRBJ2-2	TRBV29-1	CSVESGHQNTGELFF
TRBJ2-5	TRBV28	CASSFARGQGEETQYF
TRBJ2-3	TRBV28	CASSSTDTQYF
TRBJ2-7	TRBV5-6	CASSIGLAYEQYF
TRBJ2-2	TRBV28	CASSSPSELAGLTGELFF
TRBJ2-3	TRBV28	CASNPSGGWESTDTQYF
TRBJ2-7	TRBV5-6	CASSLLGQGDSYEQYF
TRBJ2-7	TRBV28	CASTPTTGTYEQYF
TRBJ2-3	TRBV7-9	CASSSFIGQHSADTQYF
TRBJ2-2	TRBV7-3	CASRPTGSGELFF
TRBJ2-3	TRBV11-1	CASSPGGPDTDTQYF
TRBJ2-7	TRBV4-3	CASSQEGAGYSYEQYF
TRBJ1-1	TRBV4-3	CASSQGQGTTEAFF
TRBJ2-7	TRBV28	CASSPGLAGEDEQYF
TRBJ2-7	TRBV4-3	CASSQSRGARLGEQYF
TRBJ2-3	TRBV5-1	CASSLIGTSSTDTQYF
TRBJ2-1	TRBV5-1	CASSFRDRDFDEQFF
TRBJ2-3	TRBV27	CASKGGGVGSTDTQYF
TRBJ2-7	TRBV14	CASSPSDHYEQYF
TRBJ1-1	TRBV4-1	CASSDRSDTEAFF
TRBJ2-7	TRBV29-1	CSVTSGVPGEQYF
TRBJ2-6	TRBV7-9	CASSPTGANVLTF
TRBJ2-1	TRBV28	CASSFYGREQFF
TRBJ1-1	TRBV11-3	CASIPFGGQNTEAFF
TRBJ1-1	TRBV27	CASMQHLELNTEAFF
TRBJ1-2	TRBV28	CASSLEVSYGYTF
TRBJ2-2	TRBV7-9	CASSLVPGTGELFF